These T cell receptor beta chains were read from a single sample in a study of blood T cell repertoires in COVID-19. The protocol was immunoSEQ multiplex PCR, while the TCRdb copy is restricted to in-frame clones and leaves out a portion. The sample yields about 15,000 clones, roughly three quarters seen once. Specimen: peripheral blood. The receptors here all came from a man aged 65 to 85 with active or convalescent COVID-19. The CDR3 runs from the conserved cysteine through the conserved F or W. A D gene is named only where the DNA matches it firmly. Expanded clones are given a class, and other clones once, few, many or no size at all.

>TRBV24-1|TRBJ2-5|.|TRBD2
TGTGCCACCAGCCTAGCGGGAGGAGAGACCCAGTACTTC
CATSLAGGETQYF
>TRBV19|TRBJ2-2|.|TRBD1
TGTGCCAGTCGGGACAGGAACACCGGGGAGCTGTTTTTT
CASRDRNTGELFF
>TRBV7-2|TRBJ1-2|.|.
TGTGCCAGCAGCTTTCACACAGTCCTCTATGGCTACACCTTC
CASSFHTVLYGYTF
>TRBV7-2|TRBJ2-5|few|.
TGTGCCAGCAGCGAATCCGGGTCTCAAGAGACCCAGTACTTC
CASSESGSQETQYF
>TRBV5-1|TRBJ2-3|.|TRBD2
TGCGCCAGCAGCTTGAGAAGCGGGATGAGCCGGGGCACAGATACGCAGTATTTT
CASSLRSGMSRGTDTQYF
>TRBV15|TRBJ1-2|.|.
TGTGCCACCAGCAGAGAGGGCAGTGATGGCTACACCTTC
CATSREGSDGYTF
>TRBV13|TRBJ2-1|.|.
TGTGCCAGCAGCTTTGCTAGCCGACTGAATGAGCAGTTCTTC
CASSFASRLNEQFF
>TRBV7-2|TRBJ1-5|.|TRBD1
TGTGCCAGCTGTCCAGGGGGAAATCAGCCCCAGCATTTT
CASCPGGNQPQHF
>TRBV19|TRBJ2-3|.|.
TGTGCCAGTAGTAGACCCTTACTAGGAGATACGCAGTATTTT
CASSRPLLGDTQYF
>TRBV7-2|TRBJ2-1|.|.
TGTGCCAGCAGCTTAAGGACAGTAGACGGTGAGCAGTTCTTC
CASSLRTVDGEQFF
>TRBV4-3|TRBJ2-6|.|TRBD1
TGCGCCAGCAGCGACAGGGGGCGGGTTGGGGCCAACGTCCTGACTTTC
CASSDRGRVGANVLTF
>TRBV19|TRBJ1-2|.|.
TGTGCCAGTAACTCGCGGCAGGGAGGAGGCTACACCTTC
CASNSRQGGGYTF
>TRBV4-3|TRBJ2-7|.|.
TGCGCCAGCAGCCAACAGGGGGAGGACGAGCAGTACTTC
CASSQQGEDEQYF
>TRBV27|TRBJ2-1|.|.
TGTGCCAGCAGCCCGACTCGACAGACCAATGAGCAGTTCTTC
CASSPTRQTNEQFF
>TRBV6-4|TRBJ1-1|few|.
TGTGCCAGCAGTGACTCCGGGCAGGGAAGCACTGAAGCTTTCTTT
CASSDSGQGSTEAFF
>TRBV5-1|TRBJ2-5|.|TRBD2
TGCGCCAGCAAGTGGACTAGCGGGACCCAAGAGACCCAGTACTTC
CASKWTSGTQETQYF
>TRBV6-5|TRBJ1-1|.|.
TGTGCCAGCACCGTCACGGTCGGCACTGAAGCTTTCTTT
CASTVTVGTEAFF
>TRBV5-1|TRBJ2-7|.|TRBD1
TGCGCCAGCAGCTTGGGAGGGACAGGCAATTACGAGCAGTACTTC
CASSLGGTGNYEQYF
>TRBV7-8|TRBJ1-6|.|TRBD1
TGTGCCAGCAGCCTCGGACAGGGGGCATCGCGGTCACCCCTCCACTTT
CASSLGQGASRSPLHF
>TRBV7-2|TRBJ2-1|.|TRBD2
TGTGCCAGCAGCCCAACGGGACTAGCGGGTAGGTCGGGTGAGCAGTTCTTC
CASSPTGLAGRSGEQFF
>TRBV30|TRBJ1-2|.|.
TGTGCCTGGAGTTCAGGGTTCCCTAACTATGGCTACACCTTC
CAWSSGFPNYGYTF
>TRBV7-2|TRBJ2-1|.|.
TGTGCCAGCAGCTTAGTTCGGGGGGAGCAGTTCTTC
CASSLVRGEQFF
>TRBV3-1/TRBV3-2|TRBJ1-2|.|TRBD1
TGTGCCAGCAGCCAAGAGAGGACAGGGACGTATGGCTACACCTTC
CASSQERTGTYGYTF
>TRBV10-1|TRBJ2-5|.|.
TGCGCCAGCAGTGAGTCGACGGGGATATCGGAGACCCAGTACTTC
CASSESTGISETQYF
>TRBV7-2|TRBJ2-3|.|.
TGTGCCAGCAGCCTAGAAGGGGCGGGGGCAGGGACGCAGTATTTT
CASSLEGAGAGTQYF
>TRBV7-2|TRBJ2-6|.|TRBD1
TGTGCCAGCAGCTTAGGGACAGGCGCTGGGGCCAACGTCCTGACTTTC
CASSLGTGAGANVLTF
>TRBV19|TRBJ1-5|.|.
TGTGCCAGTGGGGGGTTTAGCAATCAGCCCCAGCATTTT
CASGGFSNQPQHF
>TRBV4-2|TRBJ1-5|.|.
TGTGCCAGCAGCCAAGATCCGGGGGGGAGAAGCAATCAGCCCCAGCATTTT
CASSQDPGGRSNQPQHF
>TRBV11-2|TRBJ1-2|.|.
TGTGCCAGCAGCTTACCGGGGGACGATGGCTACACCTTC
CASSLPGDDGYTF
>TRBV6-6|TRBJ1-1|.|TRBD1
TGTGCCAGCTGTCCCGGGACAGGGTGGGGGGGGAACACTGAAGCTTTCTTT
CASCPGTGWGGNTEAFF
>TRBV5-6|TRBJ2-5|.|.
TGTGCCAGCAGCTTGGGGCTAGGAGGAGAGACCCAGTACTTC
CASSLGLGGETQYF
>TRBV19|TRBJ1-2|.|.
TGTGCCAGTAGTTTGGGACAAGGTTATGGCTACACCTTC
CASSLGQGYGYTF
>TRBV24-1|TRBJ2-3|.|.
TGTGCCACCAGTGATCCCGGGAACGGCCAGACGGATACGCAGTATTTT
CATSDPGNGQTDTQYF
>TRBV29-1|TRBJ2-7|medium-sized|TRBD2
TGCAGCGTCGAAGGCCTAGCGAGCGGGAGGGCCTCGGGCTACGAGCAGTACTTC
CSVEGLASGRASGYEQYF
>TRBV3-1/TRBV3-2|TRBJ2-7|.|TRBD2
TGTGCCAGCAGCCAGGGACTAGCCTCCTACGAGCAGTACTTC
CASSQGLASYEQYF
>TRBV5-1|TRBJ2-7|few|.
TGCGCCAGCAGCTTGGACGGGGTCCGCTCCTACGAGCAGTACTTC
CASSLDGVRSYEQYF
>TRBV6-2/TRBV6-3|TRBJ2-7|once|TRBD2
TGTGCCAGCAGCCTAACTCCTCGGTCGGGACTAGCGGGGGGCTGGCAGTACTTC
CASSLTPRSGLAGGWQYF
>TRBV5-1|TRBJ2-5|.|.
TGCGCCAGCAGCTTCGCAGGGCAAGAGACCCAGTACTTC
CASSFAGQETQYF
>TRBV5-4|TRBJ2-7|.|.
TGTGCCAGCACCTTTGGAGTTCCGACAGGAAAGACCTACGAGCAGTACTTC
CASTFGVPTGKTYEQYF
>TRBV4-1|TRBJ1-6|.|TRBD1
TGCGCCAGCAGTCTCGGACAGGGAAATTCACCCCTCCACTTT
CASSLGQGNSPLHF
>TRBV4-1|TRBJ2-7|.|TRBD1
TGCGCCAGCAGCCAAGGAGGGGACAGGCCCCATTACGAGCAGTACTTC
CASSQGGDRPHYEQYF
>TRBV4-3|TRBJ2-1|.|.
TGCGCCAGCAGCCAAGAGGTCGGGGGCTACAATGAGCAGTTCTTC
CASSQEVGGYNEQFF
>TRBV3-1/TRBV3-2|TRBJ1-2|.|TRBD1
TGTGCCAGCAGCGGGGACAGAAGGGATGGCTACACCTTC
CASSGDRRDGYTF
>TRBV11-2|TRBJ1-1|.|TRBD1
TGTGCCAGCAGCTTCCCCCCAGGGGGGCCCACGTGGGAAGCTTTCTTT
CASSFPPGGPTWEAFF
>TRBV5-1|TRBJ1-2|.|.
TGCGCCAGCAGCCTCGCCGCGAGGCCTAACTATGGCTACACCTTC
CASSLAARPNYGYTF
>TRBV7-2|TRBJ1-2|.|.
TGTGCCAGCAGCTTAACGGGCTATGGCTACACCTTC
CASSLTGYGYTF
>TRBV7-2|TRBJ2-3|.|.
TGTGCCAGCAGCTTAAGGACTCCCGTTCGCACAGATACGCAGTATTTT
CASSLRTPVRTDTQYF
>TRBV25-1|TRBJ1-1|.|.
TGTGCCAGCAGTGACGTGTTAATGAACACTGAAGCTTTCTTT
CASSDVLMNTEAFF
>TRBV7-9|TRBJ2-5|.|.
TGTGCCAGCAGCTTAGTTAATGGGCGTCAAGAGACCCAGTACTTC
CASSLVNGRQETQYF
>TRBV15|TRBJ1-2|.|.
TGTGCCACCAGCAGAGAGCAGGGGTCCTATGGCTACACCTTC
CATSREQGSYGYTF
>TRBV5-6|TRBJ2-7|.|.
TGTGCCAGCAGCAGGGCGGGCATTCCCTACGAGCAGTACTTC
CASSRAGIPYEQYF
>TRBV28|TRBJ1-5|few|TRBD1
TGTGCCAGCAGCCGGGGACAGGCAGCGAATCAGCCCCAGCATTTT
CASSRGQAANQPQHF
>TRBV13|TRBJ1-2|.|.
TGTGCCAGCAGCTTAGTATCGGGGAAAGGCGGCTACACCTTC
CASSLVSGKGGYTF
>TRBV29-1|TRBJ2-5|.|.
TGCAGCGTTACCGGGACAACCGTGGAGACCCAGTACTTC
CSVTGTTVETQYF